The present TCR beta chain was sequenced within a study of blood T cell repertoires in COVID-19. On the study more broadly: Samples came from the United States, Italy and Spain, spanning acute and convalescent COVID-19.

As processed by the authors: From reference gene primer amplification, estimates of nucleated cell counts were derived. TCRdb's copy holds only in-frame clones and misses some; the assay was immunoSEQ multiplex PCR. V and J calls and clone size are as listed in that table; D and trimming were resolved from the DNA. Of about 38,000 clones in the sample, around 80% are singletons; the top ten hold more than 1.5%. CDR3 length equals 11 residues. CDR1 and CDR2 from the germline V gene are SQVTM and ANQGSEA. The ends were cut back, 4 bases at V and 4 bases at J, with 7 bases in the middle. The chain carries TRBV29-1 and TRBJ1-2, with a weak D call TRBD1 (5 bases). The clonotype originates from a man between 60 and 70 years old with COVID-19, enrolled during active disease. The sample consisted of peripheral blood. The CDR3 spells CSVGQLYGYTF. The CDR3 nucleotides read TGCAGCGTTGGACAGCTCTATGGCTACACCTTC.